A selection of T cell receptor beta chains follows, all from one sample in a study of cytomegalovirus exposure and HLA in healthy donors. Libraries were prepared by immunoSEQ multiplex PCR; TCRdb keeps only in-frame clonotypes and omits some of them. The table includes 85,000 to 130,000 clones, approximately 80% detected once. The material sequenced was PBMCs. These receptors originate from a female donor in good health and CMV-seropositive. CDR3s include the opening cysteine and the closing phenylalanine or tryptophan. A D gene is named only where the DNA matches it firmly. Rows may omit the clone size; those that give it use once, few, many or a size class.

>18|TRBV7-2|.|TRBJ2-3|.
TGTGCCAGCAGCTTAGGCGGGTCCAGGGGATTTGGTACAGATACGCAGTATTTT
CASSLGGSRGFGTDTQYF
>17|TRBV5-1|.|TRBJ2-6|.
TGCGCCAGCAGCTTGGGAGGACGGAGCTCTGGGGCCAACGGCCTGACTTTC
CASSLGGRSSGANGLTF
>15|TRBV7-6|.|TRBJ2-3|TRBD2
TGTGCCAGCAGCTCTGGACTAGCGGGCCGGGATACGCAGTATTTT
CASSSGLAGRDTQYF
>15|TRBV4-2|.|TRBJ1-2|.
TGTGCCAGCAGCCAAGATGCACAGATAGTTTATGGCTACACCTTC
CASSQDAQIVYGYTF
>16|TRBV30|.|TRBJ2-7|TRBD1
TGTGCCTGGACCGAAAGAGTCGGGACAGGGAACTACGAGCAGTACTTC
CAWTERVGTGNYEQYF
>18|TRBV2|.|TRBJ2-1|TRBD2
TGTGCCAGCAGTGGAGAGGCTAGCGGGGGGGCTGGAGAAAATGAGCAGTTCTTC
CASSGEASGGAGENEQFF
>15|TRBV7-6|.|TRBJ2-1|TRBD1
TGTGCCAGCAGCTTAAATCAGGGGGACGGCAATGAGCAGTTCTTC
CASSLNQGDGNEQFF
>14|TRBV2|.|TRBJ1-5|.
TGTGCCAGCAGTTCGGCCCAGGTCAATCAGCCCCAGCATTTT
CASSSAQVNQPQHF
>13|TRBV10-2|.|TRBJ1-1|.
TGCGCCAGCAAGGGGCAGACTCACACTGAAGCTTTCTTT
CASKGQTHTEAFF
>15|TRBV11-2|.|TRBJ2-4|TRBD1
TGTGCCAGCAGCTTAGGACAGGGGGCGAAGGACATTCAGTACTTC
CASSLGQGAKDIQYF
>15|TRBV2|.|TRBJ1-5|TRBD1
TGTGCCAGCAGTGAAGCGGGACAGGGCAATCAGCCCCAGCATTTT
CASSEAGQGNQPQHF
>12|TRBV11-2|.|TRBJ2-1|.
TGTGCCAGCGGGAGGCTGGAAAATGAGCAGTTCTTC
CASGRLENEQFF
>15|TRBV4-2|once|TRBJ2-5|TRBD2
TGTGCCAGCAGCCAAGAGACTAGCGGGAAAGAGACCCAGTACTTC
CASSQETSGKETQYF
>13|TRBV10-3|.|TRBJ2-5|.
TGTGCCATCGCCCCCCAGGAGGAGGAGACCCAGTACTTC
CAIAPQEEETQYF
>15|TRBV7-9|once|TRBJ2-5|.
TGTGCCAGCAGCTTACAGGAGGCAGCTCAAGAGACCCAGTACTTC
CASSLQEAAQETQYF
>15|TRBV18|.|TRBJ2-5|TRBD2
TGTGCCAGCTCCCCTAGCGGGGGGGCGGGAGAGACCCAGTACTTC
CASSPSGGAGETQYF
>16|TRBV2|.|TRBJ1-1|TRBD1
TGTGCCAGCAGTGAAGGGACAGGGGGCCCCGTTTTGGCAGCTTTCTTT
CASSEGTGGPVLAAFF
>13|TRBV4-1|.|TRBJ2-4|.
TGCGCCAGCAGCCAAGAAACAGAAAACATTCAGTACTTC
CASSQETENIQYF
>15|TRBV2|.|TRBJ1-4|.
TGTGCCAGCACCAGCGTTTGGCAGGGGAATGAAAAACTGTTTTTT
CASTSVWQGNEKLFF
>16|TRBV19|few|TRBJ2-3|TRBD1
TGTGCCAGTAGTATAGGAATCGGGCTCAGGGGGGATACGCAGTATTTT
CASSIGIGLRGDTQYF
>15|TRBV6-6|.|TRBJ2-1|TRBD2
TGTGCCAGCAGTCAGAGCGGGATCGCCTACAATGAGCAGTTCTTC
CASSQSGIAYNEQFF
>14|TRBV18|.|TRBJ2-7|TRBD2
TGTGCCAGCCATCGGGAGGGAAGGTCCTACGAGCAGTACTTC
CASHREGRSYEQYF